This note documents a single T cell receptor beta chain sequence. This sample was included in a study of blood T cell repertoires in COVID-19. For the study at large: Donors in the United States, Italy and Spain gave samples during acute or convalescent COVID-19. T cells, B-cell-depleted T cells, or PBMCs provided the cDNA or gDNA that served as material.

This CDR3 region has 11 residues. Germline loops: CDR1 LGHDT, CDR2 YNNKEL (reference sequence). Deletions cut 4 bases from V and 9 bases from J, with 9 bases between. Study processing details: Using reference gene primer amplification, nucleated cell counts were estimated. The table came from immunoSEQ multiplex PCR; TCRdb's copy has only in-frame clones and leaves some out. Clonal size and the V and J genes are those of that table, whereas D and trimming came from the DNA. The data contain some 140,000 clones, around 79% of them seen just once; the ten biggest clones take up around 4%. J is TRBJ1-1 and V is TRBV3-1 (or the pseudogene TRBV3-2); D is uncertain. The sequence derives from a man in his fifties or sixties with acute or convalescent COVID-19. Sequenced: peripheral blood. As DNA, the CDR3 is TGTGCCAGCAGCCCCGGGTCTCAAGCTTTCTTT. Amino acid sequence: CASSPGSQAFF.